This T cell receptor (beta chain) was sequenced for a study of beta chain features in type 1 diabetes. Study findings and constraints: High-TCR-expressing cells could be over-represented by cDNA sequencing.

In germline, CDR1 is SGHRS, CDR2 YFSETQ. CDR3 size: 16 residues. V lost 4 bases and J 4 bases, leaving 17 bases between the germline ends. This clone was counted only a few times. The antigen is undetermined. The isolated RNA, all of it, was reverse transcribed, so expressed TCRB transcripts were what got sequenced. The data were produced by immunoSEQ multiplex PCR, yet TCRdb's version contains in-frame clones alone and is incomplete. This table has hundreds of thousands of clones, roughly 13% appearing once. This receptor was taken from a man aged 18 to 29 in good health. The rearrangement joins TRBV5-1 to TRBJ2-2, with TRBD2 as a possible D gene (5 bases). Sequencing was carried out using naive CD4+ T cells from blood. CDR3 bases: TGCGCCAGCAGCCTACGGGCACTAGAAACCACCGGGGAGCTGTTTTTT. The encoded protein is CASSLRALETTGELFF.